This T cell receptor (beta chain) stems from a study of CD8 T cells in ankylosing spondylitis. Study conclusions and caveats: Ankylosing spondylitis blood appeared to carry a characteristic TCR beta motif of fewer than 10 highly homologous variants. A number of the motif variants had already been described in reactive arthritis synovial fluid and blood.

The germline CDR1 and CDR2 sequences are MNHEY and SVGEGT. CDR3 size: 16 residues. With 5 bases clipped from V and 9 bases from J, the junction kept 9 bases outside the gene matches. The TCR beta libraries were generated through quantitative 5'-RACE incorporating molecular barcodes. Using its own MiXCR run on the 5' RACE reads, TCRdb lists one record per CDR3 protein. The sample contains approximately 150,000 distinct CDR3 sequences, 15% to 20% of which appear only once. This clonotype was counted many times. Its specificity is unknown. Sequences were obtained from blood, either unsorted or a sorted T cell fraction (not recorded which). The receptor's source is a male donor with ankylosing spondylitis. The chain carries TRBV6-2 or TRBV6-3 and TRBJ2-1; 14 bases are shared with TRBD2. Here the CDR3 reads CASSLTTSGRAGEQFF. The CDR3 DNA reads TGTGCCAGCAGTCTCACGACTAGCGGGAGGGCCGGTGAGCAGTTCTTC.